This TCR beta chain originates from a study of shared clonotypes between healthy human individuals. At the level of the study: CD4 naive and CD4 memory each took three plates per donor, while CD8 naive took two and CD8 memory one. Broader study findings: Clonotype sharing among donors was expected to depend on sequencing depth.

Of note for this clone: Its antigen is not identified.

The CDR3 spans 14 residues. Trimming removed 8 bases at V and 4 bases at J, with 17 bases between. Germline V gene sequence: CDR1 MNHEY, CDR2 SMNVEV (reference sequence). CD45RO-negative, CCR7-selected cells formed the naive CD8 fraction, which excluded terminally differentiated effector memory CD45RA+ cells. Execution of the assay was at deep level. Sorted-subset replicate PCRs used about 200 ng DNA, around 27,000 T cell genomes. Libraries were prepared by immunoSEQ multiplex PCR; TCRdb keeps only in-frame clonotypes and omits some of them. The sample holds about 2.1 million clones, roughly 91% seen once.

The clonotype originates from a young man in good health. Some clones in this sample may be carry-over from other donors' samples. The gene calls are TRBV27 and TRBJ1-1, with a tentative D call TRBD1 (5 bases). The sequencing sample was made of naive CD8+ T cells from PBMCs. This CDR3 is CASGGIGVGTEAFF. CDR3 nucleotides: TGTGCCAGCGGGGGTATAGGGGTTGGCACTGAAGCTTTCTTT.